Listed here are 30 T cell receptor beta chains from one sample, sequenced in a study of type 1 regulatory T cells (dated by TCRdb to about 2021). The sample was run on an Illumina MiSeq. The public reads were run again by TCRdb, first through fastp at Q25 and then through MiXCR, and only productive beta chains were kept. Entries are consolidated by CDR3 protein sequence, retaining the most common genes and DNA. The sample yields 90,000 to 100,000 distinct CDR3 sequences; less than 40% were counted once. 2% to 2.5% of the sample belongs to the ten largest clones. The specimen was CD4+ T cells, either the whole sample or a sorted fraction (not recorded which). These receptors came from a human donor in good health.

This clonotype was seen only a few times. The chain uses TRBV6-2 or TRBV6-3 and TRBJ2-1; TRBD1 matches at 9 bases. This CDR3 is 15 amino acids long. CDR1 is MNHEY and CDR2 is SVGEGT in the germline V gene. V was clipped by 7 bases and J by 5 bases; unmatched bases: 9. CDR3 protein: CASTAPGQGNNEQFF. DNA for the CDR3: TGTGCCAGCACTGCTCCGGGACAGGGTAACAATGAGCAGTTCTTC.

As DNA, the CDR3 is TGTGCCAGCTACGAGTCTGGGGCCAACGTCCTGACTTTC. Encoded protein: CASYESGANVLTF. The rearrangement links TRBV3-1 to TRBJ2-6; D not resolved. The germline gives CDR1 LGHDT, CDR2 YNNKEL (reference sequence). Trimming stripped 8 bases from V and 1 base from J, with 6 bases between. CDR3 length equals 13 residues. The full variable domain, with the rest looked up from reference TRBV3-1 and TRBJ2-6, is DTAVSQTPKYLVTQMGNDKSIKCEQNLGHDTMYWYKQDSKKFLKIMFSYNNKELIINETVPNRFSPKSPDKAHLNLHINSLELGDSAVYFCASYESGANVLTFGAGSRLTVL.

In its sample, this clonotype was seen a few times. This chain joins TRBV28 and TRBJ2-5; perhaps TRBD2 as D (6 bases). The CDR3 is made up of 14 amino acids. CDR1 is MDHEN and CDR2 is SYDVKM in the germline V gene. Deletions cut 5 bases from V and 3 bases from J, with 13 bases between. The CDR3 region has the DNA TGTGCCAGCAGTCCAGGGACTGGGAAAGAGACCCAGTACTTC. Its protein is CASSPGTGKETQYF.

The chain employs TRBV5-1 and TRBJ2-1, with TRBD2 identical over 13 bases. The CDR3 is made up of 19 amino acids. With 0 bases clipped from V and 0 bases from J, the junction kept 6 bases outside the gene matches. Germline V CDR1 and CDR2: SGHRS, YFSETQ. This CDR3 reads CASSLAGTSGMSSYNEQFF. DNA for the CDR3: TGCGCCAGCAGCTTGGCCGGGACTAGCGGGATGAGCTCCTACAATGAGCAGTTCTTC.

The chain uses TRBV19 and TRBJ2-1; 8 bases are a match to TRBD2. The CDR3 is 15 residues long. CDR1 and CDR2 (germline): LNHDA, SQIVND (reference sequence). J was trimmed by 6 bases and V by 5 bases; bases with no gene match: 9. The CDR3 region is CASSFSGSLGNEQFF. CDR3 sequence (DNA): TGTGCCAGTAGTTTCAGCGGGAGTTTGGGCAATGAGCAGTTCTTC.

The chain is built from TRBV5-6 and TRBJ1-1; TRBD1 aligns across 9 bases. The V segment lost 4 bases and the J segment 6 bases; nucleotides outside the gene matches: 7. CDR3 length equals 14 residues. Germline CDR1 reads SGHDT; CDR2 reads YYEEEE. CDR3 in DNA: TGTGCCAGCAGCGACGGGACAGGGAGAGCTGAAGCTTTCTTT. Translation gives CASSDGTGRAEAFF.

DNA of the CDR3: TGCAGTGCTAGAGTAACACACCAAGAGACCCAGTACTTC. It is translated as CSARVTHQETQYF. The chain has TRBV20-1 and TRBJ2-5; no definite D call. From germline, CDR1 is DFQATT and CDR2 SNEGSKA (reference sequence). The V end lost 1 base, the J end lost 0 bases, and 6 bases lay between the germline ends. There are 13 residues in the CDR3.

In its sample, this clonotype was seen a few times. The chain joins TRBV7-3 to TRBJ2-5, with a possible D match to TRBD2 (5 bases). Germline CDR1 and CDR2: SGHTA and FQGTGA. The CDR3 sequence is 13 residues long. Trimming stripped 5 bases from V and 6 bases from J, with 13 bases between. As DNA, the CDR3 is TGTGCCAGCAGCCCTTCTAGCCGCCAGACCCAGTACTTC. Translated: CASSPSSRQTQYF.

V gene TRBV19 combines with J gene TRBJ2-1, with 10 bases lining up with TRBD1. CDR3 length: 17 amino acids. Looked up from germline, CDR1 is LNHDA and CDR2 is SQIVND (reference sequence). The V and J ends lost 3 bases and 4 bases, in that order; junction bases with no gene match: 9. The CDR3 coding sequence is TGTGCCAGTAGTATTGGACCGGGACAGGGGCTGTACAATGAGCAGTTCTTC. This translates into CASSIGPGQGLYNEQFF. Supplemented by reference TRBV19 and TRBJ2-1, the full variable domain reads DGGITQSPKYLFRKEGQNVTLSCEQNLNHDAMYWYRQDPGQGLRLIYYSQIVNDFQKGDIAEGYSVSREKKESFPLTVTSAQKNPTAFYLCASSIGPGQGLYNEQFFGPGTRLTVL.

This chain uses TRBV20-1 with TRBJ2-1; 10 nucleotides agree with TRBD2. Trimming cost V 6 bases and J 1 base; bases outside gene matches: 6. The CDR3 is 15 residues long. From germline, CDR1 is DFQATT and CDR2 SNEGSKA (reference sequence). CDR3 sequence: CSAPPLAGSYNEQFF. As DNA, the CDR3 is TGCAGTGCCCCACCACTAGCGGGATCCTACAATGAGCAGTTCTTC.

V and J are TRBV5-1 and TRBJ2-7, with D hard to call. The CDR3 has 15 residues. Germline V gene lookup returns CDR1 SGHRS and CDR2 YFSETQ. V was clipped by 0 bases and J by 4 bases, with 14 bases between them. The CDR3 bases are TGCGCCAGCAGCTTGGCCTCGGACCTAGGGTACGAGCAGTACTTC. Protein product: CASSLASDLGYEQYF. Full variable domain (missing parts from reference TRBV5-1 and TRBJ2-7): KAGVTQTPRYLIKTRGQQVTLSCSPISGHRSVSWYQQTPGQGLQFLFEYFSETQRNKGNFPGRFSGRQFSNSRSEMNVSTLELGDSALYLCASSLASDLGYEQYFGPGTRLTVT.

The rearrangement links TRBV20-1 to TRBJ2-7; no firm D call. V was trimmed by 7 bases and J by 0 bases, leaving 10 bases between them. The CDR3 extends over 12 amino acids. Germline assignment: CDR1 DFQATT and CDR2 SNEGSKA (reference sequence). In DNA, the CDR3 is TGCAGTGTAACCAGCGCCTCCTACGAGCAGTACTTC. This translates into CSVTSASYEQYF.

The CDR3 spells CASSFSGITDTQYF. The CDR3 region has the DNA TGCGCCAGCAGCTTCAGCGGAATCACAGATACGCAGTATTTT. The chain recombines TRBV5-1 with TRBJ2-3; possibly TRBD2 for D (5 bases). The CDR3 covers 14 residues. V was shortened by 2 bases and J by 2 bases, with 9 bases between the two germline ends. CDR1 is SGHRS and CDR2 is YFSETQ in the germline V gene.

This clonotype was recorded a few times. The chain combines TRBV7-9 with TRBJ2-5; D may be TRBD1 or TRBD2 (5 bases each). Per the germline V gene, CDR1 is SEHNR and CDR2 is FQNEAQ (reference sequence). The CDR3 spans 16 residues. V lost 5 bases and J lost 2, with 18 bases in between. This CDR3 is CASSMKPGALQETQYF. The CDR3 coding sequence is TGTGCCAGCAGCATGAAACCCGGGGCCCTGCAAGAGACCCAGTACTTC.

This clonotype turned up a few times. This chain connects TRBV29-1 to TRBJ2-7; TRBD2 matches at 7 bases. The CDR3 totals 12 residues. V lost 4 bases to trimming and J lost 3 bases; unmatched junction nucleotides: 3. Germline lookup yields CDR1 SQVTM and CDR2 ANQGSEA. CDR3 loop: CSVVGGGYEQYF. CDR3 sequence (DNA): TGCAGCGTTGTTGGGGGGGGCTACGAGCAGTACTTC.

J is TRBJ2-7 and V is TRBV11-2; 11 nucleotides line up with TRBD2. The V and J ends lost 5 bases and 3 bases, in that order; junction bases with no gene match: 9. Germline V lookup: CDR1 SGHAT, CDR2 FQNNGV. The CDR3 consists of 16 residues. CDR3 loop: CASSPRGTSGFYEQYF. In nucleotides, the CDR3 is TGTGCCAGCAGCCCTAGGGGGACTAGCGGTTTCTACGAGCAGTACTTC.

The chain has TRBV20-1 and TRBJ2-7; 10 positions match TRBD2. V lost 0 bases, J lost 1 base, and 9 bases stayed unmatched. Per the germline V gene, CDR1 is DFQATT and CDR2 is SNEGSKA (reference sequence). CDR3 length: 17 amino acids. CDR3 in DNA: TGCAGTGCTAGAGATACGAGCGGGAGGGCGAGGTCCTACGAGCAGTACTTC. Its translation is CSARDTSGRARSYEQYF.

The chain carries TRBV3-1 and TRBJ1-1; D remains unclear. The CDR3 is made up of 12 amino acids. Germline V gives CDR1 LGHDT, CDR2 YNNKEL (reference sequence). Trimming removed 1 base from V and 6 bases from J, with 6 bases in between. The CDR3 nucleotides read TGTGCCAGCAGCCAAGGTAGCGCTGAAGCTTTCTTT. This codes for CASSQGSAEAFF. Drawing the rest from reference TRBV3-1 and TRBJ1-1, the complete variable domain is DTAVSQTPKYLVTQMGNDKSIKCEQNLGHDTMYWYKQDSKKFLKIMFSYNNKELIINETVPNRFSPKSPDKAHLNLHINSLELGDSAVYFCASSQGSAEAFFGQGTRLTVV.

V and J are TRBV3-1 and TRBJ2-2; no definite D call. The CDR3 contains 13 residues. From germline, CDR1 is LGHDT and CDR2 YNNKEL (reference sequence). With 4 bases removed from V and 9 bases from J, the gap between germline ends came to 12 bases. The CDR3 DNA is TGTGCCAGCAGCCTGAGTGCGTCCCGGGAGCTGTTTTTT. It encodes CASSLSASRELFF.

This chain links TRBV7-2 with TRBJ1-2; D is perhaps TRBD1 (6 bases). V shed 2 bases and J shed 4 bases, with 20 bases lying between them. The CDR3 sequence is 17 residues long. Germline CDR1 reads SGHTA; CDR2 reads FQGNSA. The CDR3 sequence is CASSLYPRGIESYGYTF. As DNA, the CDR3 is TGTGCCAGCAGCTTATATCCCAGGGGCATCGAAAGCTATGGCTACACCTTC. The variable domain in full, with the rest retrieved from reference TRBV7-2 and TRBJ1-2, is GAGVSQSPSNKVTEKGKDVELRCDPISGHTALYWYRQSLGQGLEFLIYFQGNSAPDKSGLPSDRFSAERTGGSVSTLTIQRTQQEDSAVYLCASSLYPRGIESYGYTFGSGTRLTVV.

The chain links TRBV28 to TRBJ1-2, with D possibly being TRBD1 (5 bases). Germline loops: CDR1 MDHEN, CDR2 SYDVKM. V was shortened by 6 bases and J by 10 bases, with 21 bases between the two germline ends. This CDR3 spans 14 amino acids. CDR3 coding DNA: TGTGCCAGCAGATCGACGGGGACCCTTATTCCCTACACCTTC. Encoded protein: CASRSTGTLIPYTF.

This clonotype was picked up a small number of times. The J gene is TRBJ2-1, the V gene TRBV20-1; 15 bases are a match to TRBD2. This CDR3 is built from 16 residues. V trimming: 7 bases; J trimming: 0 bases; junction bases outside the gene matches: 4. CDR1 is DFQATT and CDR2 is SNEGSKA in the germline V gene (reference sequence). The CDR3 DNA sequence: TGCAGTGGGACTAGCGGGAGGGCTAACTCCTACAATGAGCAGTTCTTC. This codes for CSGTSGRANSYNEQFF.

This chain uses TRBV3-1 with TRBJ2-1; 12 bases are a match to TRBD2. The V gene's germline CDR1 is LGHDT and CDR2 YNNKEL (reference sequence). Trimming removed 0 bases from V and 9 bases from J; junction bases left unmatched: 9. The CDR3 runs 17 residues. The chain's CDR3 is CASSQDLTSGRRGEQFF. CDR3 in DNA: TGTGCCAGCAGCCAAGATCTTACTAGCGGGAGGCGTGGTGAGCAGTTCTTC.

This clonotype was detected a few times. This chain links TRBV15 with TRBJ2-3; a possible D gene is TRBD1 (6 bases). V lost 0 bases and J lost 7, with 14 bases in between. The CDR3 spans 15 residues. From germline, CDR1 is LNHNV and CDR2 YYDKDF (reference sequence). CDR3 residues: CATSRDQGMENTQYF. For the CDR3, the DNA is TGTGCCACCAGCAGAGACCAGGGGATGGAAAATACGCAGTATTTT.

This sequence joins TRBV7-9 and TRBJ2-7; 7 positions agree with TRBD2. The CDR3 has 13 residues. J was trimmed by 6 bases and V by 5 bases; bases with no gene match: 7. Germline V gives CDR1 SEHNR, CDR2 FQNEAQ (reference sequence). In DNA form, the CDR3 reads TGTGCCAGCAGCCTCCCAGGGACTACCGAGCAGTACTTC. As protein: CASSLPGTTEQYF.

This clonotype was seen a handful of times. This chain links TRBV5-6 with TRBJ1-2, with no clear D. V lost 4 bases and J 11 bases, leaving 15 bases between the germline ends. The CDR3 is made up of 12 amino acids. From germline, CDR1 is SGHDT and CDR2 YYEEEE. The CDR3 bases are TGTGCCAGCAGCACGGGGAGTGTGGGATACACCTTC. It specifies CASSTGSVGYTF.

This chain connects TRBV19 to TRBJ2-1, with a possible D match to TRBD2 (5 bases). The CDR3 consists of 13 residues. Trimming pared 11 bases from V and 5 bases from J, leaving 16 bases between. CDR1 is LNHDA and CDR2 is SQIVND in the germline V gene (reference sequence). The CDR3 reads CAAGLAPNNEQFF. In DNA, the CDR3 is TGTGCCGCCGGGCTAGCACCGAACAATGAGCAGTTCTTC.

This chain links TRBV29-1 with TRBJ2-3; a possible D gene is TRBD2 (5 bases). The V gene lost 3 bases and the J gene lost 3 bases, with 19 bases spanning the gap. Germline assignment: CDR1 SQVTM and CDR2 ANQGSEA. The CDR3 extends over 16 amino acids. The CDR3 coding sequence is TGCAGCGTTGAGCTGGGAGAGGGAAGACGAACAGATACGCAGTATTTT. As protein: CSVELGEGRRTDTQYF.

This rearrangement joins TRBV9 to TRBJ2-1; 9 bases are shared with TRBD2. CDR3 size: 15 residues. CDR1 and CDR2 (germline): SGDLS, YYNGEE. J was trimmed by 5 bases and V by 0 bases; bases with no gene match: 3. CDR3 in amino acids: CASSVAAGGHNEQFF. The DNA of the CDR3 is TGTGCCAGCAGCGTAGCGGCGGGAGGGCACAATGAGCAGTTCTTC.

CDR3 DNA sequence: TGTGCCAGCAGCTCGATTCGAGTGGAGGGCTACACCTTC. Protein sequence: CASSSIRVEGYTF. This chain uses TRBV11-2 with TRBJ1-2; D is unresolved. V was pared by 4 bases and J by 8 bases, with 14 bases between. The CDR3 consists of 13 residues. Germline V gene lookup returns CDR1 SGHAT and CDR2 FQNNGV.